Listed below are T cell receptor beta chains from one sample, sequenced in a study of shared clonotypes between healthy human individuals. Clones were sequenced by immunoSEQ multiplex PCR, and TCRdb holds only the in-frame ones, with some missing. The profile covers about 480,000 clones, with around 74% appearing a single time and 10% to 15% taken by the ten largest. The sequenced material came from PBMCs. The receptor source for this set is a woman in her thirties or forties in good health. Some clones in this sample may be carry-over from other donors' samples. Both conserved end residues are part of each CDR3. The order of the fields is D gene, clone size, J gene, V gene, CDR3 DNA, CDR3 protein. A D gene is named only where the DNA matches it firmly. A clone size is listed for some rows: how often the clone was seen (once, few, many), or a class if it is expanded.

>TRBD2|NA|TRBJ2-3|TRBV4-3
TGCGCCACCCAGCGGGAGCGTCTCACAGATACGCAGTATTTT
CATQRERLTDTQYF
>NA|once|TRBJ2-2|TRBV7-2
TGTGCCAGCAGCTTAGACTGGGGGCATACCGGGGAGCTGTTTTTT
CASSLDWGHTGELFF
>NA|once|TRBJ1-2|TRBV19
TGTGCCAGTAGTACCCTGGACAGTAACTATGGCTACACCTTC
CASSTLDSNYGYTF
>NA|NA|TRBJ1-3|TRBV6-5
TGTGCCAGCAGCCAGGGAAGGAGAAACACCATATATTTT
CASSQGRRNTIYF
>NA|NA|TRBJ2-7|TRBV19
TGTGCCAGTAGTGCCATAGGAGACGAGCAGTACTTC
CASSAIGDEQYF
>NA|NA|TRBJ1-1|TRBV19
TGTGCCAGTAGTATAGGACACGGACAGCCGAACACTGAAGCTTTCTTT
CASSIGHGQPNTEAFF
>NA|NA|TRBJ2-7|TRBV2
TGTGCCAGCAGTGTTGGGAGTCCCTACGAGCAGTACTTC
CASSVGSPYEQYF
>NA|NA|TRBJ2-7|TRBV11-3
TGTGCCAGCAGCATACAGGGAGTCCACGAGCAGTACTTC
CASSIQGVHEQYF
>NA|once|TRBJ2-1|TRBV7-2
TGTGCCAGCAGCTTACTAGCAGGGGATGGCGATGAGCAGTTCTTC
CASSLLAGDGDEQFF
>NA|NA|TRBJ2-4|TRBV2
TGTGCCAGCAGTGAATGGGGGAGAAAAAACATTCAGTACTTC
CASSEWGRKNIQYF
>TRBD2|once|TRBJ2-1|TRBV4-1
TGCGCCAGCAGCCAACCTGGACTAGCGAAGTGGCGTGAGCAGTTCTTC
CASSQPGLAKWREQFF
>NA|NA|TRBJ1-1|TRBV10-3
TGTGCCATCACCCCCGACCCGAACACTGAAGCTTTCTTT
CAITPDPNTEAFF
>TRBD2|NA|TRBJ2-5|TRBV5-4
TGTGCCAGCATCGACGGGAGGGCGGGGGAGACCCAGTACTTC
CASIDGRAGETQYF
>TRBD2|NA|TRBJ2-7|TRBV7-9
TGTGCCAGCAGCTCCCGGACTAGCGGATACGAGCAGTACTTC
CASSSRTSGYEQYF
>TRBD1|NA|TRBJ2-1|TRBV10-3
TGTGCCATCAGCGTTATCCAGGGGGCGCGGAATGAGCAGTTCTTC
CAISVIQGARNEQFF
>NA|NA|TRBJ1-2|TRBV19
TGTGCCAGTAGTAGACTTCCCGGGACACGGATTGGCTACACCTTC
CASSRLPGTRIGYTF
>NA|NA|TRBJ2-5|TRBV7-7
TGTGCTAGCAGCACCCGAAGGGGTTTCCAAGAGACCCAGTACTTC
CASSTRRGFQETQYF
>TRBD2|NA|TRBJ2-7|TRBV30
TGTGCCTGGGATCCGGGACTAGCGGGACACGAGCAGTACTTC
CAWDPGLAGHEQYF
>NA|NA|TRBJ1-2|TRBV18
TGTGCCAGCTCACGGGGACAATTTAACTATGGCTACACCTTC
CASSRGQFNYGYTF
>NA|NA|TRBJ2-2|TRBV2
TGTGCCAGCAGTTCTATAGGGGGCACCGGGGAGCTGTTTTTT
CASSSIGGTGELFF
>TRBD1|NA|TRBJ2-7|TRBV28
TGTGCCAGCGGAGAGGACAGGGGCTTTTTCGAGCAGTACTTC
CASGEDRGFFEQYF
>NA|NA|TRBJ1-3|TRBV30
TGTGCCTGGACCAACAGCGGAAACACCATATATTTT
CAWTNSGNTIYF